These T cell receptor beta chains were read from a single sample in a study of blood T cells in healthy people across ages. TCRdb re-called the 5' RACE reads through MiXCR, storing one row per CDR3 protein. The table has roughly 730,000 distinct CDR3 sequences, just over 55% seen once; the top ten hold 20% to 30%. The sequenced material came from blood. The receptors shown here come from a man aged 40-55 years in good health. Each CDR3 is given with its conserved first and last residue. Fields, in order: CDR3 DNA, CDR3 protein, V gene, clone size, D gene, J gene. The D gene is left open where the match is weak. Clone size is not always given. Where it is, it says once, few, many or a class for expanded clones.

cdr3_nt: TGTGCCAGCAGAGAGGGGAACAGGGCCACTAATGAAAAACTGTTTTTT
cdr3_aa: CASREGNRATNEKLFF
v_call: TRBV25-1
clone_size: few
d_call: -
j_call: TRBJ1-4

cdr3_nt: TGTGCCGCAGGGCGTCAGCCCCAGCATTTT
cdr3_aa: CAAGRQPQHF
v_call: TRBV27
clone_size: -
d_call: -
j_call: TRBJ1-5

cdr3_nt: TGTGCCAGCAGCAAAGACAGGGGATATGGGTTGGACATTCAGTACTTC
cdr3_aa: CASSKDRGYGLDIQYF
v_call: TRBV7-2
clone_size: few
d_call: TRBD1
j_call: TRBJ2-4

cdr3_nt: TGTGCCAGCAGGGGACTAGCGGGGGGCCATGAGCAGTTCTTC
cdr3_aa: CASRGLAGGHEQFF
v_call: TRBV2
clone_size: -
d_call: TRBD2
j_call: TRBJ2-1

cdr3_nt: TGCAGCGTTGAAGGTCGCGGAGCGGGGGGTAGCACAGATACGCAGTATTTT
cdr3_aa: CSVEGRGAGGSTDTQYF
v_call: TRBV29-1
clone_size: -
d_call: TRBD2
j_call: TRBJ2-3

cdr3_nt: TGCAGTGCCACCCCAACCTCTGGCGGGGGCCACACAGATACGCAGTATTTT
cdr3_aa: CSATPTSGGGHTDTQYF
v_call: TRBV20-1
clone_size: few
d_call: -
j_call: TRBJ2-3

cdr3_nt: TGCAGTGCTAGAGATCAAGGGTGGACCGAGCAGTACTTC
cdr3_aa: CSARDQGWTEQYF
v_call: TRBV20-1
clone_size: -
d_call: -
j_call: TRBJ2-7

cdr3_nt: TGTGCCAGCAGTCCATACTTTGGGGTAGCAACCTACAATGAGCAGTTCTTC
cdr3_aa: CASSPYFGVATYNEQFF
v_call: TRBV28
clone_size: -
d_call: -
j_call: TRBJ2-1

cdr3_nt: TGCAGCGTGAGTACTAGCGGGTCTTCCAATGAGCAGTTCTTC
cdr3_aa: CSVSTSGSSNEQFF
v_call: TRBV29-1
clone_size: -
d_call: TRBD2
j_call: TRBJ2-1

cdr3_nt: TGTGCCAGCAGTTATTCCGGGACTAAGTATGAGCAGTTCTTC
cdr3_aa: CASSYSGTKYEQFF
v_call: TRBV6-5
clone_size: -
d_call: TRBD2
j_call: TRBJ2-1

cdr3_nt: TGTGCCAGCAGCTATACCAGCGGGAGTCGTCAAGGGACCCAGTACTTC
cdr3_aa: CASSYTSGSRQGTQYF
v_call: TRBV7-2
clone_size: -
d_call: TRBD2
j_call: TRBJ2-5

cdr3_nt: TGTGCCAGCAGGACGGGACTAGCGGCAGATACGCAGTATTTT
cdr3_aa: CASRTGLAADTQYF
v_call: TRBV6-5
clone_size: -
d_call: TRBD2
j_call: TRBJ2-3

cdr3_nt: TGCAGTGCTAGAGATCTGCTCGGGGGAAATTACAATGAGCAGTTCTTC
cdr3_aa: CSARDLLGGNYNEQFF
v_call: TRBV20-1
clone_size: -
d_call: -
j_call: TRBJ2-1

cdr3_nt: TGCAGTGCTAAAGATAGAGCAGGGGAAGCGGGAGAGACCCGGTACTTC
cdr3_aa: CSAKDRAGEAGETRYF
v_call: TRBV20-1
clone_size: -
d_call: TRBD2
j_call: TRBJ2-5

cdr3_nt: TGCAGCCTGACCTCGACTGGCAACAATGAGCAGTTCTTC
cdr3_aa: CSLTSTGNNEQFF
v_call: TRBV29-1
clone_size: few
d_call: -
j_call: TRBJ2-1

cdr3_nt: TGTGCCAGCTCACCAGACCTTGGGACAGCCAAAAACATTCAGTACTTC
cdr3_aa: CASSPDLGTAKNIQYF
v_call: TRBV18
clone_size: -
d_call: -
j_call: TRBJ2-4

cdr3_nt: TGCGTCAGCAGCCAAGGTGAGACTAGTTTCAATGAGCAGTTCTTC
cdr3_aa: CVSSQGETSFNEQFF
v_call: TRBV4-1
clone_size: -
d_call: -
j_call: TRBJ2-1

cdr3_nt: TGTGCCAGCAGCTTAGTGGGGGTGAATGAGCAGTACTTC
cdr3_aa: CASSLVGVNEQYF
v_call: TRBV11-3
clone_size: -
d_call: -
j_call: TRBJ2-5

cdr3_nt: TGTGCCAGCAGCTTAGGAAGGTTTAATACGCAGTATTTT
cdr3_aa: CASSLGRFNTQYF
v_call: TRBV7-6
clone_size: -
d_call: -
j_call: TRBJ2-3

cdr3_nt: TGTGCCAGCAGTTTCACTAGCGGGAGGGCCGAGGTCAACGAGCAGTTCTTC
cdr3_aa: CASSFTSGRAEVNEQFF
v_call: TRBV28
clone_size: few
d_call: TRBD2
j_call: TRBJ2-1

cdr3_nt: TGTGCCATCAGAGGGGGCGGCGGGAATGAGCAGTACTTC
cdr3_aa: CAIRGGGGNEQYF
v_call: TRBV10-3
clone_size: -
d_call: -
j_call: TRBJ2-5

cdr3_nt: TGTGCCACCAAAGTGGGGGGGACCTCCTACGAGCAGTACTTC
cdr3_aa: CATKVGGTSYEQYF
v_call: TRBV7-2
clone_size: -
d_call: TRBD2
j_call: TRBJ2-7